The next 2 T cell receptor beta chains were all read from a single sample in a study of CD8 T cells in Susac syndrome. The RNA, 0.5 to 1 ug, was put through reverse transcription using random hexamers. MiXCR, applied by TCRdb to the immunoSEQ multiplex PCR reads, yields one record per CDR3 protein. The sample consists of approximately 100,000 distinct CDR3 sequences, approximately 91% of them appearing once. Sequencing was carried out using CD4+ T cells from PBMCs. These receptors all stem from a human donor in good health.

The chain carries TRBV7-9 and TRBJ2-1; TRBD2 agrees at 9 bases. CDR1 is SEHNR, CDR2 FQNEAQ, per germline (reference sequence). CDR3 length: 14 amino acids. Germline trimming cut 5 bases from V and 8 bases from J; bases unmatched to any gene: 7. As DNA, the CDR3 is TGTGCCAGCAGCCCTGGACTAGCGCCAGATGAGCAGTTCTTC. Amino acids: CASSPGLAPDEQFF.

The V gene is TRBV29-1, the J gene TRBJ1-1; TRBD1 matches 8 bases. This CDR3 is built from 10 residues. Germline CDR1 reads SQVTM; CDR2 reads ANQGSEA. The CDR3 here is CLTGDTEAFF. Here the CDR3 DNA reads TGCTTGACAGGGGACACTGAAGCTTTCTTT.